This T cell receptor beta chain was retrieved from a study of T-cell reconstitution after alpha-beta-depleted transplantation in children. Findings and caveats of the study: Where alpha-beta T cells came from about two months after transplant was reportedly several hundred expanded graft clones. Newly generated T cells supplied most T-cell counts and diversity one year post-transplant. Some patients owed their high day-60 TCRbeta diversity to surviving recipient T cells and thymic progenitors.

This clonotype was detected many times. Its antigen is unknown. Library preparation (for TCRbeta) was performed with unique molecular identifiers. From the PCR reads, TCRdb called clonotypes with MiXCR, one entry per CDR3 protein. The sample carries roughly 250,000 distinct CDR3 sequences, around 7.5% recorded once. Trimming stripped 6 bases from V and 2 bases from J, with 14 bases between. This CDR3 spans 14 amino acids. CDR1 is MNHEY and CDR2 is SVGAGI in the germline V gene. The sequence came from a male patient between 10 and 17 years old who had a stem cell transplant for acute lymphoblastic leukemia, so the T cells may come from the graft donor. The chain joins TRBV6-5 to TRBJ2-7; D is possibly TRBD2 (5 bases). This specimen consisted of PBMCs, mostly from graft donor cells, obtained 180 days after TCRalphabeta/CD19-depleted stem cell transplant. Here the CDR3 DNA reads TGTGCCAGCAGCAAGGAGCCGGGAACCTACGAGCAGTACTTC. This translates into CASSKEPGTYEQYF.